The T cell receptor beta chain under discussion was sequenced for a study of shared clonotypes between healthy human individuals. Study-wide results and caveats: Across subsets, estimated richness was generally greater for naive than for memory populations. The four-donor shared clonotypes exceeded non-shared clonotypes in generation probability, with non-shared ones scoring lower. Genetic and exposure-history diversity was limited by the few donors.

Terminally differentiated effector memory CD45RA+ cells were excluded by CCR7 positive selection of CD45RO-negative cells. A word on this clone: What it binds is unknown.

In the original processing: Filtering differed for immunoSEQ, which gave only junction sequences without quality scores. The repertoire was sequenced with immunoSEQ multiplex PCR; TCRdb's copy has only in-frame clones and lacks some. V, J and clone size derive from that table, while D and trimming were established from the DNA sequence. The profile shows about 2 million clones, approximately 95% of them singletons. The sequence was obtained from a man between 18 and 35 years old in good health. Specimen: naive CD8+ T cells sorted from blood.

The CDR3 sequence is CASSSWTGLNSPLHF. The CDR3 nucleotides are TGTGCCAGCAGCTCCTGGACAGGCCTGAATTCACCCCTCCACTTT. The rearrangement links TRBV7-2 to TRBJ1-6; 7 bases agree with TRBD1. CDR1 is SGHTA and CDR2 is FQGNSA in the germline V gene. The CDR3 has 15 amino acids. After removal of 4 bases from V and 7 bases from J, the junction contained 7 bases not matched to a gene.